These 21 T cell receptor beta chains were all obtained from the same sample, sequenced in a study of OX40 agonist ivuxolimab in advanced cancers. Profiling relied on immunoSEQ multiplex PCR, and the TCRdb table lists in-frame clones only, not all of them. The table includes roughly 70,000 clones, just under 90% detected once. The sample consisted of CD4+ or CD8+ T cells sorted from blood, taken in a trial of the OX40 agonist ivuxolimab. The receptors here all came from an adult with an advanced solid tumor such as melanoma, head and neck, liver or kidney cancer.

This clone appeared a single time. The chain joins TRBV5-1 to TRBJ2-1, with D possibly matching TRBD2 (6 bases). This CDR3 is 14 amino acids long. Germline V lookup: CDR1 SGHRS, CDR2 YFSETQ. Trimming cost V 7 bases and J 4 bases, with 15 bases left between them. The DNA of the CDR3 is TGCGCCAGCTCTACTCTAGCGTTATACAATGAGCAGTTCTTC. Its protein is CASSTLALYNEQFF.

The chain has TRBV18 and TRBJ1-1; D gene uncertain. Germline lookup yields CDR1 KGHSH and CDR2 LQKENI. CDR3 length equals 13 residues. Between the trimmed V and J ends, which lost 3 bases and 5 bases, there was a span of 10 bases. The CDR3 nucleotides are TGTGCCAGCTCACCTACGGTAACAACTGAAGCTTTCTTT. Translating it yields CASSPTVTTEAFF.

A single count supports this clone. The J gene is TRBJ2-6, the V gene TRBV11-2; no reliable D call. The CDR3 contains 15 residues. Trimming left V 5 bases short and J 2 bases short, with 10 bases between. From germline, CDR1 is SGHAT and CDR2 FQNNGV. CDR3 nucleotide sequence: TGTGCCAGCAGCACGGGCGTGGCTGGGGCCAACGTCCTGACTTTC. It specifies CASSTGVAGANVLTF.

The V gene is TRBV6-1, the J gene TRBJ2-1; possibly TRBD2 for D (5 bases). The CDR3 is 15 residues long. Trimming shortened V by 2 bases and J by 7 bases, and 15 bases separated the two germline ends. The germline gives CDR1 MNHNS, CDR2 SASEGT. This CDR3 is CASSEPWTGSNEQFF. CDR3 DNA sequence: TGTGCCAGCAGTGAACCTTGGACTGGATCAAATGAGCAGTTCTTC.

The chain has TRBV11-2 and TRBJ2-5; unclear D gene. CDR3 length: 12 residues. With 0 bases removed from V and 5 bases from J, the gap between germline ends came to 4 bases. Germline values: CDR1 SGHAT, CDR2 FQNNGV. The CDR3 reads CASSLEGETQYF. Written as DNA, the CDR3 is TGTGCCAGCAGCTTAGAGGGGGAGACCCAGTACTTC.

The rearrangement links TRBV11-3 to TRBJ2-7; D gene ambiguous. V shed 5 bases and J shed 2 bases, with 10 bases lying between them. The CDR3 covers 13 residues. In germline, CDR1 is SGHNT, CDR2 YENEEA. The CDR3 nucleotides read TGTGCCAGCAGCCCGACGTCTACCTACGAGCAGTACTTC. Translated: CASSPTSTYEQYF.

This chain joins TRBV18 and TRBJ1-6; D is possibly TRBD1 (5 bases). CDR1 is KGHSH and CDR2 is LQKENI in the germline V gene. V lost 2 bases and J lost 9, with 20 bases in between. The CDR3 contains 17 residues. The CDR3 protein is CASSPTLRGQASSPLHF. The CDR3, as DNA: TGTGCCAGCTCACCAACTTTGAGGGGTCAGGCGAGTTCACCCCTCCACTTT. The whole variable domain, filled in from reference TRBV18 and TRBJ1-6, reads NAGVMQNPRHLVRRRGQEARLRCSPMKGHSHVYWYRQLPEEGLKFMVYLQKENIIDESGMPKERFSAEFPKEGPSILRIQQVVRGDSAAYFCASSPTLRGQASSPLHFGNGTRLTVT.

The V and J genes are TRBV28 and TRBJ1-4, with D possibly being TRBD1 (6 bases). Trimming cost V 5 bases and J 7 bases, with 14 bases left between them. CDR3 size: 14 residues. From germline, CDR1 is MDHEN and CDR2 SYDVKM. CDR3 DNA sequence: TGTGCCAGCAGTAGAGGGGGGACCCCTGAAAAACTGTTTTTT. Its protein product is CASSRGGTPEKLFF.

The chain joins TRBV28 to TRBJ2-7; 7 bases align to TRBD1. Trimming cost V 6 bases and J 6 bases; bases outside gene matches: 8. Looked up from germline, CDR1 is MDHEN and CDR2 is SYDVKM. The CDR3 runs 13 residues. The CDR3 region is CASSDPTGSEQYF. The CDR3 bases are TGTGCCAGCAGCGACCCGACAGGGTCCGAGCAGTACTTC.

Here the CDR3 DNA reads TGTGCCAGCACCCTCACAGGGGGCTCCAATCAGCCCCAGCATTTT. Translating gives CASTLTGGSNQPQHF. The chain links TRBV6-1 to TRBJ1-5, with 9 bases identical to TRBD1. Germline lookup yields CDR1 MNHNS and CDR2 SASEGT. This CDR3 region has 15 residues. V shed 7 bases and J 3 bases; nucleotides not matched to a gene: 7.

Only one count was recorded for this clone. This sequence joins TRBV14 and TRBJ2-7; the D gene is possibly TRBD1 (6 bases). The V and J ends lost 2 bases and 6 bases respectively, with 8 bases between them. Looked up from germline, CDR1 is SGHDN and CDR2 is FVKESK. The CDR3 sequence is 12 residues long. CDR3 nucleotide sequence: TGTGCCAGCAGCCAAACAGGGTCCGAGCAGTACTTC. It is translated as CASSQTGSEQYF.

The chain has TRBV28 and TRBJ2-6, with TRBD2 matching over 7 bases. The CDR3 length is 16 residues. Germline CDR1 reads MDHEN; CDR2 reads SYDVKM. J gave up 2 bases and V 5 bases, and 6 bases lay outside the gene matches. CDR3 DNA sequence: TGTGCCAGCAGTCCTCCGGGGGGAACTGGGGCCAACGTCCTGACTTTC. The encoded protein is CASSPPGGTGANVLTF. The variable domain in full, completed from reference TRBV28 and TRBJ2-6, reads DVKVTQSSRYLVKRTGEKVFLECVQDMDHENMFWYRQDPGLGLRLIYFSYDVKMKEKGDIPEGYSVSREKKERFSLILESASTNQTSMYLCASSPPGGTGANVLTFGAGSRLTVL.

Written as DNA, the CDR3 is TGTGCCAGCTCACCTGGCACCCTTGGGTCCGAGCAGTACTTC. Translating it yields CASSPGTLGSEQYF. The chain uses TRBV18 and TRBJ2-7; D not certain. This CDR3 contains 14 residues. The germline V gene encodes CDR1 KGHSH and CDR2 LQKENI. V gave up 3 bases and J gave up 6 bases, with 15 bases separating them.

The rearrangement joins TRBV2 to TRBJ1-5; TRBD1 agrees at 9 bases. J gave up 1 base and V 6 bases, and 1 base lay outside the gene matches. The CDR3 totals 14 residues. The germline CDR1 and CDR2 sequences are SNHLY and FYNNEI. CDR3 loop: CASRQGASNQPQHF. As DNA, the CDR3 is TGTGCCAGCAGACAGGGGGCGAGCAATCAGCCCCAGCATTTT.

The gene calls are TRBV19 and TRBJ2-1; 8 bases map to TRBD2. The CDR3 sequence is 14 residues long. V was pared by 4 bases and J by 3 bases, with 2 bases of the junction left unmatched. Per the germline V gene, CDR1 is LNHDA and CDR2 is SQIVND (reference sequence). The CDR3 coding sequence is TGTGCCAGTAGTAACGGGAGGGGCTACAATGAGCAGTTCTTC. Translating it yields CASSNGRGYNEQFF.

The V gene is TRBV18, the J gene TRBJ1-1; D perhaps matches TRBD1 (5 bases). The CDR3 is made up of 14 amino acids. The germline gives CDR1 KGHSH, CDR2 LQKENI. Trimming stripped 4 bases from V and 7 bases from J, with 16 bases between. In DNA, the CDR3 is TGTGCCAGCTCACTTCAGGGTTGGGGGATTGAAGCTTTCTTT. Its protein product is CASSLQGWGIEAFF.

This sequence joins TRBV18 and TRBJ2-7; TRBD1 might be the D (5 bases). The CDR3 totals 14 residues. Germline lookup yields CDR1 KGHSH and CDR2 LQKENI. V lost 1 base and J lost 3, with 10 bases in between. CDR3 DNA: TGTGCCAGCTCACCACGTCCAGGGCTCTACGAGCAGTACTTC. This codes for CASSPRPGLYEQYF.

The chain recombines TRBV13 with TRBJ2-1; 14 nucleotides line up with TRBD2. With V trimmed by 0 bases and J by 10 bases, 5 bases remained unmatched. The CDR3 sequence is 16 residues long. Germline lookup yields CDR1 PRHDT and CDR2 FYEKMQ (reference sequence). This CDR3 is CASSLGGTSGRLEQFF. The CDR3 bases are TGTGCCAGCAGCTTAGGCGGGACTAGCGGGAGATTAGAGCAGTTCTTC.

The chain combines TRBV25-1 with TRBJ2-7; 9 bases are a match to TRBD1. This CDR3 contains 15 residues. The trim removed 6 bases at V and 2 bases at J, leaving 8 bases unmatched. Germline loops: CDR1 MGHDK, CDR2 SYGVNS. The CDR3 spells CASRAGQGIAYEQYF. The CDR3 region has the DNA TGTGCCAGCAGGGCTGGACAGGGGATTGCCTACGAGCAGTACTTC.

The J gene is TRBJ2-1, the V gene TRBV5-4, with TRBD2 matching over 9 bases. The V and J ends lost 0 bases and 8 bases, in that order; junction bases with no gene match: 9. This CDR3 comprises 16 residues. The germline gives CDR1 SGHNT, CDR2 YYREEE (reference sequence). This CDR3 reads CASSLGLAGPLYEQFF. In DNA, the CDR3 is TGTGCCAGCAGCTTGGGGCTAGCGGGACCCCTTTATGAGCAGTTCTTC.

The V gene is TRBV28, the J gene TRBJ1-3; the D is unclear. Germline V gene data show CDR1 as MDHEN and CDR2 as SYDVKM. There are 11 residues in the CDR3. The ends were cut back, 6 bases at V and 4 bases at J, with 4 bases in the middle. The CDR3 region is CASRLGNTIYF. CDR3 nucleotides: TGTGCCAGCAGGTTAGGAAACACCATATATTTT.